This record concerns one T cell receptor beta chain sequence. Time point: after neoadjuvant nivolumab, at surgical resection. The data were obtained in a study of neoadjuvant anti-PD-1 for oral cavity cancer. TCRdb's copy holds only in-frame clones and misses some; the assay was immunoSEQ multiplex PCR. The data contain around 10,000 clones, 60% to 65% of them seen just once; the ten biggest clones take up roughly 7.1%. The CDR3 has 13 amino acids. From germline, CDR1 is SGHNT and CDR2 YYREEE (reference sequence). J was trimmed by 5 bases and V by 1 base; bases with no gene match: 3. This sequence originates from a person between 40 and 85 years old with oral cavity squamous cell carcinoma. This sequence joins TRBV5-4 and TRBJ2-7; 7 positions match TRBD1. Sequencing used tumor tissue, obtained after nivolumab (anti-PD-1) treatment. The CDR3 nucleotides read TGTGCCAGCAGCTTGCAAGGGGGCGACGAGCAGTACTTC. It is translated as CASSLQGGDEQYF.